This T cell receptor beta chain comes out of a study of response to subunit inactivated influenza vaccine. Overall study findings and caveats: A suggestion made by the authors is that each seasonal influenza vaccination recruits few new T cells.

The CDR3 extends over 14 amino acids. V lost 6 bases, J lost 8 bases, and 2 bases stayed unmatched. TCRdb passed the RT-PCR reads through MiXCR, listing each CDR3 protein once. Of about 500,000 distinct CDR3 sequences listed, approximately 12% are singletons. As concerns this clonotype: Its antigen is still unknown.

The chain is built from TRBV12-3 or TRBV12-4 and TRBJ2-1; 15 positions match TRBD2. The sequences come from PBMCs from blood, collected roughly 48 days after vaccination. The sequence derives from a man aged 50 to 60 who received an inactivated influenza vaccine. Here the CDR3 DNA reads TGTGCCAGCAGGGGACTAGCGGGAGGACATGAGCAGTTCTTC. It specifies CASRGLAGGHEQFF.